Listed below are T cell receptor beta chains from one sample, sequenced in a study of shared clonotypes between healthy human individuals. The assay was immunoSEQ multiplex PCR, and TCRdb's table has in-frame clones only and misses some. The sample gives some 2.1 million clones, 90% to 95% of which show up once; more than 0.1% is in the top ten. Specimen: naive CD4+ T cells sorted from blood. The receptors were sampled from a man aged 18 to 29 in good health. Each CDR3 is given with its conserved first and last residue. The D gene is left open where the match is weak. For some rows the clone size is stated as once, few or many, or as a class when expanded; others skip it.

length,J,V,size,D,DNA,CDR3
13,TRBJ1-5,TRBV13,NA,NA,TGTGCCAGCAGCAGAGGGATTCGTCAGCCCCAGCATTTT,CASSRGIRQPQHF
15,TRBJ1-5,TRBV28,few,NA,TGTGCCAGCAGTTACCGGGGCCAACCGCGGGAGCCCCAGCATTTT,CASSYRGQPREPQHF
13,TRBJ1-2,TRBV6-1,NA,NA,TGTGCCAGCAGCTCGGCCGGCCTGAGGGGCTACACCTTC,CASSSAGLRGYTF
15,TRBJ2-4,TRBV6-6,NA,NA,TGTGCCAGCACCCCGCAGGTTTTAGCCAAAAACATTCAGTACTTC,CASTPQVLAKNIQYF
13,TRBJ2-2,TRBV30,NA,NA,TGTGCCTGGAGTCCTGGGGAGGTCGGGGAGCTGTTTTTT,CAWSPGEVGELFF
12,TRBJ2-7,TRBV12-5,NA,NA,TGTGCTAGTGGTTTGGCAGATACCGAGCAGTACTTC,CASGLADTEQYF
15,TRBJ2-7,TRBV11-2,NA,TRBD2,TGTGCCAGCAGCTTGGACGTTTGGGCTAGCGGGGAGCAGTACTTC,CASSLDVWASGEQYF
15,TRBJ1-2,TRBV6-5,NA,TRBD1,TGTGCCAGCAGAGACAGGGGGAAGTTAGTCTATGGCTACACCTTC,CASRDRGKLVYGYTF
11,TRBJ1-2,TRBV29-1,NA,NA,TGCAGCGTTGAGTCGGGACTCGGCTACACCTTC,CSVESGLGYTF
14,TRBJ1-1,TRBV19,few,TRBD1,TGTGCCAGTAGTGCCCGACAGGGTTGGACTGAAGCTTTCTTT,CASSARQGWTEAFF
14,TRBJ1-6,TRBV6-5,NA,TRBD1,TGTGCCAGCAGCCAAGGACAGGGGGGTTCACCCCTCCACTTT,CASSQGQGGSPLHF
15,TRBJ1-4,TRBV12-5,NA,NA,TGTGCTAGTGGTTTGGTAACCTCAACTAATGAAAAACTGTTTTTT,CASGLVTSTNEKLFF
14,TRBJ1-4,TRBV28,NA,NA,TGTGCCAGCAGTTTACTACAGGGTAATGAAAAACTGTTTTTT,CASSLLQGNEKLFF
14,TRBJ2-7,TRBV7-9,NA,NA,TGTGCCAGCAGCTTAGCAGGGGGCTCCTACGAGCAGTACTTC,CASSLAGGSYEQYF
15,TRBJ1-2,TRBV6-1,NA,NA,TGTGCCAGCAGTGAAGGGTCGGGTGGGGGCTATGGCTACACCTTC,CASSEGSGGGYGYTF
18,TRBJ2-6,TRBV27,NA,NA,TGTGCCAGCAGTTCTACCTCAGGGAGAAGGTCTGGGGCCAACGTCCTGACTTTC,CASSSTSGRRSGANVLTF
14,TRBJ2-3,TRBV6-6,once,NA,TGTGCCAGCAAGGCCCGGCAGGCCACAGATACGCAGTATTTT,CASKARQATDTQYF
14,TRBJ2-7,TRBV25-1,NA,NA,TGTGCCAGCAGTCCCTCAGGAGTTGCCTACGAGCAGTACTTC,CASSPSGVAYEQYF
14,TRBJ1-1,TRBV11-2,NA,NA,TGTGCCAGCAGCTTTCAGGGTGGAAACACTGAAGCTTTCTTT,CASSFQGGNTEAFF
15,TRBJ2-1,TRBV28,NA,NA,TGTGCCAGCAGCCTCGACCCTAGCTCCTACAATGAGCAGTTCTTC,CASSLDPSSYNEQFF
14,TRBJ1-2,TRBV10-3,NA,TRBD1,TGTGCCATCAGCAGACAGGGGACTAACTATGGCTACACCTTC,CAISRQGTNYGYTF
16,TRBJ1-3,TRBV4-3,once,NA,TGCGCCAGCAGCCAAGCGGGAGCCCACTCTGGAAACACCATATATTTT,CASSQAGAHSGNTIYF
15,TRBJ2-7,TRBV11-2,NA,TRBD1,TGTGCCAGCACCCCCCGGGGACAGCTCCCCTACGAGCAGTACTTC,CASTPRGQLPYEQYF
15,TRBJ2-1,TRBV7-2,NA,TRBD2,TGTGCCAGCAGACCACCGGGACTAGCGGGCAATGAGCAGTTCTTC,CASRPPGLAGNEQFF
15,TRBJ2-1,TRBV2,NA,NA,TGTGCCAGCAGTGCCCTAACTAGAGGCTACAATGAGCAGTTCTTC,CASSALTRGYNEQFF
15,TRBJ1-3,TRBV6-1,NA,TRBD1,TGTGCCAGCAGTTGGGGACAGCTCTCTGGAAACACCATATATTTT,CASSWGQLSGNTIYF
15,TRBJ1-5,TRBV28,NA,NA,TGTGCCAGCACTGTTGGGGGCCTTAGCAATCAGCCCCAGCATTTT,CASTVGGLSNQPQHF
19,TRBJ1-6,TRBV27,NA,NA,TGTGCCAGCAGTTTATCTGCCCCAGCAGGAGACACCTATAATTCACCCCTCCACTTT,CASSLSAPAGDTYNSPLHF
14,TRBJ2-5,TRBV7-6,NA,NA,TGTGCCAGCAGCTTCCAGAACCTTTTAGAGACCCAGTACTTC,CASSFQNLLETQYF
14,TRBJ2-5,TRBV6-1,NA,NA,TGTGCCAGCACCCTCGGACGTTTACAAGAGACCCAGTACTTC,CASTLGRLQETQYF
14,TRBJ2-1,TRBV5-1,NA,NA,TGCGCCAGCAGCGTGGGGACCTCCTACAATGAGCAGTTCTTC,CASSVGTSYNEQFF
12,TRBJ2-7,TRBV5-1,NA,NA,TGCGCCAGTATGCTAGATTCCTACGAGCAGTACTTC,CASMLDSYEQYF
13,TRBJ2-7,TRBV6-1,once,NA,TGTGCCAGCAGTGATATACGATCCTACGAGCAGTACTTC,CASSDIRSYEQYF
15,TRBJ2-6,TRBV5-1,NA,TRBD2,TGCGCCAGCAGGGGAGGGTTAAGTGGGGCCAACGTCCTGACTTTC,CASRGGLSGANVLTF
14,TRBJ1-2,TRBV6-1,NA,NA,TGTGCCAGCAGTGAGACCGGGGTCAACTATGGCTACACCTTC,CASSETGVNYGYTF
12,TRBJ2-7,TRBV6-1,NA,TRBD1,TGTGCCAGCAGTGCCACCGGGACAGGGCAGTACTTC,CASSATGTGQYF
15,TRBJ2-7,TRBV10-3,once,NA,TGTGCCATCAGTGAGTCCAGAGGGTCGATTAACGAGCAGTACTTC,CAISESRGSINEQYF
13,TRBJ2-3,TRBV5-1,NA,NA,TGCGCCAGCAGCTTTAGGTACGCAGATACGCAGTATTTT,CASSFRYADTQYF
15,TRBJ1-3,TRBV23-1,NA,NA,TGCGCCAGCAGTCAATGGGGCAGGGTAAGAAACACCATATATTTT,CASSQWGRVRNTIYF
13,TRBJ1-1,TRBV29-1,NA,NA,TGCAGCGTTTGGGAAGGCATGAACACTGAAGCTTTCTTT,CSVWEGMNTEAFF
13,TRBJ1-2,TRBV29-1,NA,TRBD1,TGCAGCGTTTACGGATCGACAGGGTGGGGCTACACCTTC,CSVYGSTGWGYTF
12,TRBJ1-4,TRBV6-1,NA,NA,TGTGCCAGCAGGCAAATTGGGGAAAAACTGTTTTTT,CASRQIGEKLFF
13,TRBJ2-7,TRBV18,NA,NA,TGTGCCAGCTCACCACAGGCGTCCTACGAGCAGTACTTC,CASSPQASYEQYF
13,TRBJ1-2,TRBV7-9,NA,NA,TGTGCCAGCAGACAAGGGATGGGCTATGGCTACACCTTC,CASRQGMGYGYTF
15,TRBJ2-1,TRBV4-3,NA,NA,TGCGCCAGCAGCCAAGAGGGAGCCAAAGGGAATGAGCAGTTCTTC,CASSQEGAKGNEQFF
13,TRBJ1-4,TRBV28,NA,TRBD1,TGTGCCATCAGGACAGGGGTGTCTGAAAAACTGTTTTTT,CAIRTGVSEKLFF
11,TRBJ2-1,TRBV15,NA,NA,TGTGCCACGAGACAGTTCGATGAGCAGTTCTTC,CATRQFDEQFF